The T cell receptor (beta chain) described here comes from a study of post-analysis software for immune sequencing data. Overall study: Several disease courses (relapsing-remitting, secondary progressive and progressive-relapsing) of multiple sclerosis were included. Study-level points and caveats: Significantly lower normalized Chao1 diversity was seen in multiple sclerosis patients than in controls. Among 5 or 6 TRBV segments more frequent in patients than controls were TRBV5-6, TRBV5-1 and TRBV20-1.

Included in the TCR beta cDNA libraries were unique molecular identifiers. Roughly 510,000 cDNA molecules were recovered from an input of roughly 0.95 to 10 million T cells. TCRdb passed the PCR reads through MiXCR, listing each CDR3 protein once. The data hold approximately 730,000 distinct CDR3 sequences, with less than 35% observed a single time. In this sample, this clonotype turned up a few times. Its antigen remains unidentified. CDR1 DFQATT and CDR2 SNEGSKA come from the germline V gene (reference sequence). The length of the CDR3 is 15 residues. Trimming pared 4 bases from V and 1 base from J, leaving 11 bases between.

The sequence derives from a girl aged 10-17 years with multiple sclerosis. The sample taken for sequencing was blood. The gene calls are TRBV20-1 and TRBJ1-6; D perhaps matches TRBD1 (5 bases). The CDR3 loop is CSAKPGLSYNSPLHF. For the CDR3, the DNA is TGCAGTGCTAAGCCAGGGTTGTCCTATAATTCACCCCTCCACTTT.